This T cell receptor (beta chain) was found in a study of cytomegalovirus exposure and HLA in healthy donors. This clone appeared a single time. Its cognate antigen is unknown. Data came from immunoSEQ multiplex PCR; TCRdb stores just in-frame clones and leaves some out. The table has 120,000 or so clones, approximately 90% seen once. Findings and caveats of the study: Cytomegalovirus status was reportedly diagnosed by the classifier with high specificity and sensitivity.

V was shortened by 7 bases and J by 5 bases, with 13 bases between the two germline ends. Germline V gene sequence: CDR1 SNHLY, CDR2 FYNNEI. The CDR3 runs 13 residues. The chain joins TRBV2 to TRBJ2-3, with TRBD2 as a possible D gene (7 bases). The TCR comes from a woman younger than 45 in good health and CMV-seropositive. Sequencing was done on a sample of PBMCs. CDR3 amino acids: CASMGGAVDTQYF. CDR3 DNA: TGTGCCAGCATGGGGGGGGCTGTAGATACGCAGTATTTT.